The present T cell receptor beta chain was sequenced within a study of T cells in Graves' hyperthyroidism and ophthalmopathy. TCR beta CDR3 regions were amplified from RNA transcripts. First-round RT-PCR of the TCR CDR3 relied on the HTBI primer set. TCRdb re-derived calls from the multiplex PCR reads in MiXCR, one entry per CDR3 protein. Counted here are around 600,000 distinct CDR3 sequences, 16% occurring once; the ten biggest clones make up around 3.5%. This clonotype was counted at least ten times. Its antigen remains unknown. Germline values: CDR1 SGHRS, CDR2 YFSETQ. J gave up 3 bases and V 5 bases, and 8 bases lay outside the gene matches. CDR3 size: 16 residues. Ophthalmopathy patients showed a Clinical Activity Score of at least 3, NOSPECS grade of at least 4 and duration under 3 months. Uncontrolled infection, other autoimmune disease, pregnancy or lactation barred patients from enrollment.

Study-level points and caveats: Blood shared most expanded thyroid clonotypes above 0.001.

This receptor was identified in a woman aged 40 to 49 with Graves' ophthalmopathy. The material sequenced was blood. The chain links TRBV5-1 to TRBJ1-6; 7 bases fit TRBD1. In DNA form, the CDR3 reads TGCGCCAGCAGTTACCGACAGGGAGACTATAATTCACCCCTCCACTTT. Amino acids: CASSYRQGDYNSPLHF.